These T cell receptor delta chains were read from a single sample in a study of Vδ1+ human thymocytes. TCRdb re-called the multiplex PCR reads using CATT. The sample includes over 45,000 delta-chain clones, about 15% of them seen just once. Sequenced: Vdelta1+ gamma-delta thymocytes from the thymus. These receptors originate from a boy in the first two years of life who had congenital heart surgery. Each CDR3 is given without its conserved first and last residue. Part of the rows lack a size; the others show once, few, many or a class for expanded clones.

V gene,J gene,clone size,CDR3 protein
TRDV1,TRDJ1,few,ALGGFLPTLGDTTDKLI
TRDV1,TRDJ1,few,ALGNSLPRVLGDAADKLI
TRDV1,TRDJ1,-,ALGEPKRPSPTEEAKLI
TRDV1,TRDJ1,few,ALGEIAFLLVLGADKLI
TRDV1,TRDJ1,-,ALGKDIRDGGYANTDKLI
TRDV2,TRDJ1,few,ACDTEGLGDTRHTDKLI
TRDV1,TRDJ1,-,ALGELGGSYWGNTDKLI
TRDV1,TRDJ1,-,ALGEQSFGGYEVGTDKLI
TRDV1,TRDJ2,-,ALGELRGMITGGEALTAQLF
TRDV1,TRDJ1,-,ALGELPAFLDPSYTDKLI
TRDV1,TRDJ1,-,ALGELPRLYWGLYTDKLI
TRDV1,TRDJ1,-,ALGSTSPVTGDLNTDKLI
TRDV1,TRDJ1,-,ALGELEKAGGQYTDKLI
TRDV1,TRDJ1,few,ALGEQPRTGIHSELGVYSKLI
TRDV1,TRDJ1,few,ALGLKIHGGYADTDKLI
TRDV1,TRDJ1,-,ALGETIHWVKLI
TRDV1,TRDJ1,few,ALGELAPYLPPLLGVCTDKLI
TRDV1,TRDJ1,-,ALEEVYWGKNTDKLI
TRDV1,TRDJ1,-,ALGELSPTAGGFRYTDKLI
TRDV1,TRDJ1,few,ALGELLLLGDTSYTDKLI
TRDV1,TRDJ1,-,ALGETRHLLLGDTRCDKLI
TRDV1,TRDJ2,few,ALGDPAWGETAQLF
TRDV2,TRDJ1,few,ACDTGGYGRTDKLI
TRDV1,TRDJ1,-,ALARTFPGGPYTDKLI
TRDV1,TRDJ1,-,ALGELVGNQRADWGYKPYTDKLI
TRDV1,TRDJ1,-,ALGELGIYTDKLI
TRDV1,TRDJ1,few,ALGNPPFPPGGTDKLI
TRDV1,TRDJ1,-,ALGPPRAPRGTGGNTDKLI
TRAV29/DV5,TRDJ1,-,AASESTRPSIYWGIGPDKLT
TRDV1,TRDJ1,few,ALGRRGSYTDKLI
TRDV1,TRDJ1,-,ALGELPLLYWGTPYTDKLI
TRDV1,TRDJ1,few,ALGERCWITSYCTDKLI
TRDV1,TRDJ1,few,ALGEPRSSPSTDKLI
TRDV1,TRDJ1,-,ALGDSSPVLDTDKLI
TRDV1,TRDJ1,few,ALGELPPINPGGFSDKLI
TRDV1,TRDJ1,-,ALGDFPGASSGTGGTYQRKLI
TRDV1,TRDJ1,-,ALGELRYSPWGWYTDKLI
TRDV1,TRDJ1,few,ALGENRLGTDKLI
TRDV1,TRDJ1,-,ALGELCTPRSNDKLI
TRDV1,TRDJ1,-,ALGILPKGDTRNTHFNSYTDRLI
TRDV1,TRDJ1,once,ALGENSPGGYDLYTDKLI
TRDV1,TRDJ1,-,ALGPTPSVTGGYTDKLI
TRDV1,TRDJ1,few,ALLFYGIKGDTLYTDKLI
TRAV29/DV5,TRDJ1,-,AASAPSYLVHDKLI
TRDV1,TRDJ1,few,ALGPLSWITGGWSRYGDKLI